Each of the 16 T cell receptor beta chains below was sequenced from the same sample in a study of OX40 agonist ivuxolimab in advanced cancers. Using immunoSEQ multiplex PCR, the repertoire was profiled, and TCRdb retains in-frame clones only, with some absent. Here the sample spans 150,000 to 190,000 clones, 85% to 95% being singletons. This specimen consisted of CD4+ or CD8+ T cells sorted from blood, obtained in a trial of the OX40 agonist ivuxolimab. The source of these receptors is an adult with an advanced solid tumor such as melanoma, head and neck, liver or kidney cancer.

The V call is TRBV5-1, the J call TRBJ1-1; the D gene is possibly TRBD1 (6 bases). There are 14 residues in the CDR3. Trimming removed 4 bases from V and 10 bases from J, with 20 bases in between. Per germline, CDR1 SGHRS and CDR2 YFSETQ. The CDR3 DNA follows: TGCGCCAGCAGCCTGGGGCAGGGGAGTCGTGGAGCTTTCTTT. Its translation: CASSLGQGSRGAFF.

The V and J genes are TRBV7-9 and TRBJ1-2; tentatively, D is TRBD1 (6 bases). V lost 7 bases and J 2 bases, leaving 14 bases between the germline ends. From germline, CDR1 is SEHNR and CDR2 FQNEAQ (reference sequence). This CDR3 is 14 amino acids long. The CDR3 DNA sequence: TGTGCCAGCACCTTGAGGGGGGGAAACTATGGCTACACCTTC. Amino acids: CASTLRGGNYGYTF.

This clone showed up just once. V gene TRBV6-1 combines with J gene TRBJ2-6; D is unresolved. Per germline, CDR1 MNHNS and CDR2 SASEGT. CDR3 length: 14 residues. V lost 5 bases to trimming and J lost 0 bases, with 5 bases between them. The CDR3 sequence is CASSFFSGANVLTF. In DNA form, the CDR3 reads TGTGCCAGCAGTTTTTTCTCTGGGGCCAACGTCCTGACTTTC.

The chain links TRBV6-5 to TRBJ2-7; 8 nucleotides align to TRBD1. Germline values: CDR1 MNHEY, CDR2 SVGAGI. Trimming took 3 bases from V and 6 from J; bases not matched to a gene: 10. The CDR3 consists of 15 residues. CDR3 residues: CASSYGSGGLGEQYF. In nucleotides, the CDR3 is TGTGCCAGCAGTTATGGCTCAGGGGGCTTGGGCGAGCAGTACTTC.

The chain joins TRBV5-4 to TRBJ2-7; possibly TRBD1 for D (6 bases). The V end was cut by 4 bases, the J end by 0 bases, with 14 bases between. Germline values: CDR1 SGHNT, CDR2 YYREEE (reference sequence). The CDR3 is 15 residues long. CDR3 bases: TGTGCCAGCAGCCACCCGACAGGTTCCTCCTACGAGCAGTACTTC. Encoded protein: CASSHPTGSSYEQYF.

V is TRBV18 and J is TRBJ2-5, with a tentative D call TRBD1 (6 bases). V was cut by 6 bases and J by 0 bases, with 11 bases left in between. The CDR3 length is 14 residues. The germline CDR1 and CDR2 sequences are KGHSH and LQKENI. The CDR3 spells CASSLRQDQETQYF. In DNA, the CDR3 is TGTGCCAGCTCCCTAAGACAGGACCAAGAGACCCAGTACTTC.

V and J are TRBV7-9 and TRBJ2-1; weak D call: TRBD2 (5 bases). Germline V gives CDR1 SEHNR, CDR2 FQNEAQ (reference sequence). The CDR3 is 16 amino acids. V lost 5 bases and J 6 bases, leaving 20 bases between the germline ends. CDR3 loop: CASSPRRTGEGNEQFF. The CDR3 DNA is TGTGCCAGCAGCCCTAGGCGGACTGGAGAGGGCAATGAGCAGTTCTTC.

The rearrangement uses TRBV6-5 and TRBJ2-7, with 9 bases that match TRBD2. V lost 2 bases to trimming and J lost 1 base; unmatched junction nucleotides: 3. The CDR3 contains 15 residues. Germline CDR1 is MNHEY and CDR2 is SVGAGI. The CDR3 DNA reads TGTGCCAGCAGTTACGGTGCGGGAGGGTCCTACGAGCAGTACTTC. Protein sequence: CASSYGAGGSYEQYF.

This rearrangement joins TRBV4-2 to TRBJ2-5, with 7 bases aligning to TRBD1. The CDR3 covers 15 residues. After removal of 3 bases from V and 4 bases from J, the junction contained 8 bases not matched to a gene. The germline gives CDR1 LGHNA, CDR2 YNFKEQ. The DNA for the CDR3 is TGTGCCAGCAGCCAGGAAACAGGGGTAGCAGAGACCCAGTACTTC. Its protein product is CASSQETGVAETQYF.

The CDR3 loop reads CASSPRTNTGELFF. DNA for the CDR3: TGTGCCAGTAGTCCCCGCACCAACACCGGGGAGCTGTTTTTT. V usage is TRBV19 and J usage is TRBJ2-2, with D unresolved. V was trimmed by 5 bases and J by 2 bases, leaving 9 bases between them. Germline-derived CDR1 and CDR2 are LNHDA and SQIVND (reference sequence). CDR3 length: 14 residues.

The genes are TRBV7-9 and TRBJ1-2; TRBD1 aligns across 9 bases. CDR1 SEHNR and CDR2 FQNEAQ come from the germline V gene (reference sequence). V gave up 2 bases and J gave up 8 bases; unmatched junction bases: 12. The CDR3 covers 16 residues. The CDR3 DNA reads as TGTGCCAGCAGCTTATGGTTGGACAGGGGTCCGGGGGGCTACACCTTC. As protein: CASSLWLDRGPGGYTF.

The J gene is TRBJ2-3, the V gene TRBV6-6; D is ambiguous. CDR1 MNHNY and CDR2 SVGAGI come from the germline V gene (reference sequence). CDR3 length: 12 amino acids. Deletions cut 2 bases from V and 1 base from J, with 1 base between. This CDR3 is CASSYGTDTQYF. CDR3 sequence (DNA): TGTGCCAGCAGTTACGGCACAGATACGCAGTATTTT.

The rearrangement links TRBV7-6 to TRBJ2-2; the match to TRBD2 covers 8 bases. Per germline, CDR1 SGHVS and CDR2 FNYEAQ. After removal of 3 bases from V and 4 bases from J, the junction contained 10 bases not matched to a gene. The CDR3 is made up of 17 amino acids. The CDR3 DNA reads TGTGCCAGCAGCTTCCTACCCTCGGGAGGGGGCACCGGGGAGCTGTTTTTT. Translated: CASSFLPSGGGTGELFF.

The chain has TRBV4-3 and TRBJ1-1; D possibly corresponds to TRBD1 (5 bases). The V gene's germline CDR1 is LGHNA and CDR2 YSLEER. This CDR3 has 16 residues. The germline V and J ends were trimmed by 1 base and 4 bases, with 16 bases remaining between them. CDR3 amino acids: CASSQGNFGGGTEAFF. The CDR3 region has the DNA TGCGCCAGCAGCCAAGGTAATTTTGGCGGGGGCACTGAAGCTTTCTTT.

The rearrangement links TRBV6-6 to TRBJ1-6; D not certain. CDR1 and CDR2 (germline): MNHNY, SVGAGI (reference sequence). Trimming pared 1 base from V and 2 bases from J, leaving 9 bases between. The CDR3 sequence is 16 residues long. CDR3 loop: CASSYFPRTYNSPLHF. For the CDR3, the DNA is TGTGCCAGCAGTTACTTTCCCAGGACCTATAATTCACCCCTCCACTTT.

This chain joins TRBV4-3 and TRBJ2-1, with 10 bases aligning to TRBD2. The CDR3 extends over 15 amino acids. V was clipped by 3 bases and J by 7 bases; unmatched bases: 6. Germline V lookup: CDR1 LGHNA, CDR2 YSLEER. Here the CDR3 DNA reads TGCGCCAGCAGCCACGGAGCGGGGGGGTTAAATGAGCAGTTCTTC. Translation gives CASSHGAGGLNEQFF.